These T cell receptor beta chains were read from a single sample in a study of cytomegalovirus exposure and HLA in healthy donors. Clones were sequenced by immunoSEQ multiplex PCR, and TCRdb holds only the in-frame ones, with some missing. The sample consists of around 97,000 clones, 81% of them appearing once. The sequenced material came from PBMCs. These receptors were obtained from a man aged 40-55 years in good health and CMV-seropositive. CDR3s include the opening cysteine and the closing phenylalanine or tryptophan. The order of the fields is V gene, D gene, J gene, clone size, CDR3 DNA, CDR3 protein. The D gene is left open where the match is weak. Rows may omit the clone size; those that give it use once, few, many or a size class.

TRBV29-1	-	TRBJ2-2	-	TGCAGCGCGGGCCCGACAGCGAACACCGGGGAGCTGTTTTTT	CSAGPTANTGELFF
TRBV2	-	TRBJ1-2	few	TGTGCCAGCAGCCCTACAGGGACGATTTATGGCTACACCTTC	CASSPTGTIYGYTF
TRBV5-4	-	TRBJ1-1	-	TGTGCCAGCAGCTGGGGGCGAACAGGGTCAGGCACTGAAGCTTTCTTT	CASSWGRTGSGTEAFF
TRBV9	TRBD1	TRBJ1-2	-	TGTGCCAGCAGCGTAGCGGACAGGAACTATGGCTACACCTTC	CASSVADRNYGYTF
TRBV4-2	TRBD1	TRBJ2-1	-	TGTGCCAGCAGCCATTCGGGACAGGGGGCACATGAGCAGTTCTTC	CASSHSGQGAHEQFF
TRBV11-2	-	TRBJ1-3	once	TGTGCCAGCAGCTTGGGGCCCAGCTCTGGAAACACCATATATTTT	CASSLGPSSGNTIYF
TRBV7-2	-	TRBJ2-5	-	TGTGCCAGCAGCTTTCGGGGGGAGACCCAGTACTTC	CASSFRGETQYF
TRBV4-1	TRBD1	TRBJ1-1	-	TGCGCCAGCAGCCAGGCCGGGGGGACAGGGAAGGTCCCTGAAGCTTTCTTT	CASSQAGGTGKVPEAFF
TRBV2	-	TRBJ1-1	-	TGTGCCAGCAGTGATTTGGGGGGCACTGAAGCTTTCTTT	CASSDLGGTEAFF
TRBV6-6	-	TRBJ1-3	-	TGTGCCAGCAGTCATAGACACCGATCTGGAAACACCATATATTTT	CASSHRHRSGNTIYF
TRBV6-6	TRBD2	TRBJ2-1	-	TGTGCCAGCAGCCTAGCGGGGAGACGGTACAATGAGCAGTTCTTC	CASSLAGRRYNEQFF
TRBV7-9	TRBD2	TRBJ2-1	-	TGTGCCAGCAGCCCGAGCGGGGTCTCCTACAATGAGCAGTTCTTC	CASSPSGVSYNEQFF
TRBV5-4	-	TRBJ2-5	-	TGTGCCAGCAGCTTGGCCCAGTACCAAGAGACCCAGTACTTC	CASSLAQYQETQYF
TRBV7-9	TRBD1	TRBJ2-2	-	TGTGCCAGCAGAGACCGGGACAGGGGATCCGGGGAGCTGTTTTTT	CASRDRDRGSGELFF
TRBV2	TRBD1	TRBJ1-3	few	TGTGCCAGCAGTTTTTCGGGACAGGGAAGCTCTGGAAACACCATATATTTT	CASSFSGQGSSGNTIYF
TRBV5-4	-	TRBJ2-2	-	TGTGCCAGCAGCCCTAGGAGGGTCGGAGGCACCGGGGAGCTGTTTTTT	CASSPRRVGGTGELFF
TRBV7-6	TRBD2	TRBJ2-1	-	TGTGCCAGCAGCCTTAGGTGGACTAGCGGGATAAATGAGCAGTTCTTC	CASSLRWTSGINEQFF
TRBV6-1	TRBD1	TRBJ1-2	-	TGTGCCAGCAGTCTTCGGACAGGGGGCGGTCGGGGCTACACCTTC	CASSLRTGGGRGYTF
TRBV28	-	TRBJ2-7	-	TGTGCCAGCACTGGAGTGGCATCCTACGAGCAGTACTTC	CASTGVASYEQYF
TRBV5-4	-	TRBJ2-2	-	TGTGCCAGCAGCTTTAGGGCGGGGAACACCGGGGAGCTGTTTTTT	CASSFRAGNTGELFF
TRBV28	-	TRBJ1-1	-	TGTGCCAGCAGCCCCTCGTCCCCCGGAGGGCGCACTGAAGCTTTCTTT	CASSPSSPGGRTEAFF
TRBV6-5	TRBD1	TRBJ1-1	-	TGTGCCAGCAGGCGCACCGGACAGGAGAACACTGAAGCTTTCTTT	CASRRTGQENTEAFF
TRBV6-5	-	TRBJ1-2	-	TGTGCCAGCAGTTACTCGCAGGCCGGTGGCTACACCTTC	CASSYSQAGGYTF
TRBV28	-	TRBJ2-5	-	TGTGCCAGCAGTTTAGGGACATCAGAGGGGGAGACCCAGTACTTC	CASSLGTSEGETQYF
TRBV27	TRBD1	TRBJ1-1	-	TGTGCCAGCCAGAGGGGGCCTTCGTTCCCTGAAGCTTTCTTT	CASQRGPSFPEAFF
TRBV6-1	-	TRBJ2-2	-	TGTGCCAGCCGTTCTAGCGCACCGAACACCGGGGAGCTGTTTTTT	CASRSSAPNTGELFF
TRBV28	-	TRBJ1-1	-	TGTGCCAGCAGTTCATACATGAACACTGAAGCTTTCTTT	CASSSYMNTEAFF
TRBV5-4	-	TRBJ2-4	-	TGTGCCAGCAGCTTCCAGTCCAAAAACATTCAGTACTTC	CASSFQSKNIQYF
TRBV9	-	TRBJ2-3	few	TGTGCCAGCAGCATAATAAGCAACACAGATACGCAGTATTTT	CASSIISNTDTQYF
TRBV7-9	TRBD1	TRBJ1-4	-	TGTGCCAGCAGCTCCGGACAGGGGATCGAAAAACTGTTTTTT	CASSSGQGIEKLFF
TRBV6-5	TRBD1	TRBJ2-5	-	TGTGCCAGCAGTTACCCGACAGGGGGACAAGAGACCCAGTACTTC	CASSYPTGGQETQYF
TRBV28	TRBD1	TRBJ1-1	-	TGTGCCAGCAGTTTCCAGGGGGAAAGGGAAGCTTTCTTT	CASSFQGEREAFF
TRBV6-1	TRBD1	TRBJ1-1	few	TGTGCCAGCAGTGTCCGGGGACAGGGGAACACTGAAGCTTTCTTT	CASSVRGQGNTEAFF
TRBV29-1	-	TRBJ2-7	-	TGCAGCGTTGTTGCGTGGGCAGGTTACTCCTACGAGCAGTACTTC	CSVVAWAGYSYEQYF
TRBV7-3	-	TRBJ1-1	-	TGTGCCAGCAGCTCAACCACAGGGAACACTGAAGCTTTCTTT	CASSSTTGNTEAFF
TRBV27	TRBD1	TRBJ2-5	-	TGTGCCAGCAGTTTAGTGGGGACAGGGAGCCAAGAGACCCAGTACTTC	CASSLVGTGSQETQYF
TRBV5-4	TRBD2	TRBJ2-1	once	TGTGCCAGCAGCTTGGGGACTAGCCTCAGCGAGCAGTTCTTC	CASSLGTSLSEQFF